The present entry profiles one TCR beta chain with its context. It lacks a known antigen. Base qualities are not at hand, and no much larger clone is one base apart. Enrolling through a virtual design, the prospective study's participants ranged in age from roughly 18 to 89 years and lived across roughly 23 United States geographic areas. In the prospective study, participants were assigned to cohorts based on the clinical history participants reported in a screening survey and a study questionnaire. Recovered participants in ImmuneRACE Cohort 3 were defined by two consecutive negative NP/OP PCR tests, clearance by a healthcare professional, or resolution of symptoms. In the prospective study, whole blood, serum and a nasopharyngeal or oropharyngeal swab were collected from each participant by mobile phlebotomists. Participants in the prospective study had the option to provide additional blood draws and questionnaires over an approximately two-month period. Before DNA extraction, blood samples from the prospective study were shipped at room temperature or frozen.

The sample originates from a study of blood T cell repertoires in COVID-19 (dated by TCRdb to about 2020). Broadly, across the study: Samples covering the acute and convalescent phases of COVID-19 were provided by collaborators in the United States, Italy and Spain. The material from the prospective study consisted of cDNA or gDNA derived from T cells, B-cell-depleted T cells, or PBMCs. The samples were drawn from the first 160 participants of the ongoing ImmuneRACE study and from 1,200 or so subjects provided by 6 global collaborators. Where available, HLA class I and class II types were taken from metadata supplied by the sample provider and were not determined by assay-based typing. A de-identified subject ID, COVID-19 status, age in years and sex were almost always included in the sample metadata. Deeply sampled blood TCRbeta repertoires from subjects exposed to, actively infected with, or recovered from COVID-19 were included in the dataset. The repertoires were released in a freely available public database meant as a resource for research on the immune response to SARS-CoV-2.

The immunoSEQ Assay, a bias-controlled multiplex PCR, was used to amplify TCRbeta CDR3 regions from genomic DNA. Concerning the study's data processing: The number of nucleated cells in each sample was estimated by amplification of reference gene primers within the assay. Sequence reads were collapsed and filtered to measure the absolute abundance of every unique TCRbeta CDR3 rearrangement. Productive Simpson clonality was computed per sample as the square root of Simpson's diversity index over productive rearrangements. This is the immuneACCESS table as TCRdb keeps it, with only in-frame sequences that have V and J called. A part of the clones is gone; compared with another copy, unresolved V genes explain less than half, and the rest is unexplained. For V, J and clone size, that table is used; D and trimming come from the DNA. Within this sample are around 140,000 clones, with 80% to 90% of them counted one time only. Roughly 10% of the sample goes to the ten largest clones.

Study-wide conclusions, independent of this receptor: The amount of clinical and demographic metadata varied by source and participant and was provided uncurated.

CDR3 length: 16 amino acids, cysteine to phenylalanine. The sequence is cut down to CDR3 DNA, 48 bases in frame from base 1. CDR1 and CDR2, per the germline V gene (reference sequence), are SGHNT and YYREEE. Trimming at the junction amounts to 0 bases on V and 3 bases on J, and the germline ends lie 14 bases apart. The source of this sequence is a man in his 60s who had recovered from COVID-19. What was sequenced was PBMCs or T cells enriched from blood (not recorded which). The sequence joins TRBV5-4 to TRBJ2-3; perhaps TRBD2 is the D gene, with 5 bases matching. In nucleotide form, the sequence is TGTGCCAGCAGCTTGGCTGGCCAGGCGGGTACAGATACGCAGTATTTT. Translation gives CASSLAGQAGTDTQYF.